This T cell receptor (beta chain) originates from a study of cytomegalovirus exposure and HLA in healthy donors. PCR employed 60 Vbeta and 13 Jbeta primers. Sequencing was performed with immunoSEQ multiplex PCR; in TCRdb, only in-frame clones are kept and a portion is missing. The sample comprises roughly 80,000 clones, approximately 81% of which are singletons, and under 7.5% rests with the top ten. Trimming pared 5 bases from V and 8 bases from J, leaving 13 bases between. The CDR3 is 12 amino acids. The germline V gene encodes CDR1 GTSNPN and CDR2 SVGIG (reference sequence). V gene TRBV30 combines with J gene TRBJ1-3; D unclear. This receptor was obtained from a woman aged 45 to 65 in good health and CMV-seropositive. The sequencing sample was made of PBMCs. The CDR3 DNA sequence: TGTGCCTGGGCCGGGAGAGGACACACCATATATTTT. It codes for CAWAGRGHTIYF. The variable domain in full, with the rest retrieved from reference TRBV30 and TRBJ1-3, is SQTIHQWPATLVQPVGSPLSLECTVEGTSNPNLYWYRQAAGRGLQLLFYSVGIGQISSEVPQNLSASRPQDRQFILSSKKLLLSDSGFYLCAWAGRGHTIYFGEGSWLTVV.